This record covers a single T cell receptor (beta chain). This entry comes from a study of blood T cell repertoires in COVID-19. Clones were read by immunoSEQ multiplex PCR, and TCRdb kept only the in-frame ones, dropping some. The sample carries 87,000 or so clones, 87% recorded once. CDR1 and CDR2 from the germline V gene are MNHEY and SVGAGI. V lost 5 bases and J lost 0, with 11 bases in between. The CDR3 length is 15 residues. The specimen sequenced was peripheral blood. The sequence derives from a woman older than 75 with acute or convalescent COVID-19. The rearrangement links TRBV6-5 to TRBJ1-3; D perhaps matches TRBD1 (6 bases). CDR3 in DNA: TGTGCCAGCAGTCACAGGGCAGCCTCTGGAAACACCATATATTTT. Translated, it gives CASSHRAASGNTIYF.